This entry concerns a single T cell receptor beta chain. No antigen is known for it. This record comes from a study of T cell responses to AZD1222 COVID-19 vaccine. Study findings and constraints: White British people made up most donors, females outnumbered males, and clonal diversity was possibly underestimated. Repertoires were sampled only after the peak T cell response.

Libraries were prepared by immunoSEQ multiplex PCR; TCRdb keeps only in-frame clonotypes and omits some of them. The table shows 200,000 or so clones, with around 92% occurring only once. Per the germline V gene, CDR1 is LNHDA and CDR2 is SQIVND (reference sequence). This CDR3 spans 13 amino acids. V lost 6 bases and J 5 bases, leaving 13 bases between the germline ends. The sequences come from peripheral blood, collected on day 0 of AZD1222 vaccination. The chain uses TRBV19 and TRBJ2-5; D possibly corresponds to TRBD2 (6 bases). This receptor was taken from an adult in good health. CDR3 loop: CASSGRMRETQYF. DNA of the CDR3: TGTGCCAGTAGCGGGAGAATGAGGGAGACCCAGTACTTC.